This record covers a single T cell receptor (beta chain). A few counts support this clonotype. Its target antigen remains unknown. Base quality data are lacking; no much larger clone is found one base away. The CDR3 contains 17 residues, cysteine and phenylalanine counted. Of all the DNA, just the CDR3 is kept, 51 bases in frame from base 1. For this chain, trimming is 7 bases at the V end and 1 base at the J end, and the number of junction bases without a gene match is 12. A case-control design nested within a healthcare worker cohort in London, UK, was used, with weekly nasopharyngeal swab PCR tests and blood sampling performed. Between 23 and 31 March 2020, the week of the UK lockdown, healthcare workers were enrolled and then followed up weekly for as long as 16 weeks. This entry is derived from a study of early T cells in non-severe SARS-CoV-2 infection (dated by TCRdb to about 2021). As for the study more broadly: Because TCR sequencing was done on bulk RNA from unsorted whole blood, the alpha and beta chains could not be paired.

The library was generated by 5' RACE. Instrument on record: NextSeq 500. To correct for sequencing error and PCR bias, the TCR library protocol tagged individual cDNA molecules with unique molecular identifiers. Both TCR alpha and beta chains were sequenced, and tight co-correlation was observed between alpha and beta sequence abundances in each sample. On the study's bioinformatics: Decombinator V4 was used to annotate the V gene, J gene and CDR3 of the TCR sequences. Expanded TCRs were defined as changing significantly between any two time points under a Poisson model with p below 0.0001. TCR abundances were normalised to the total number of TCRs sequenced in each sample and reported as counts per million. MAIT TCRs were defined by TRAV1-2 paired with TRAJ12, TRAJ20 or TRAJ33, and iNKT TCRs by TRAV10 paired with TRAJ18. VDJdb, accessed 1 November 2021, was searched for CMV, EBV and SARS-CoV-2 annotated TCRs, excluding TCRs annotated for multiple antigens. Through fastp at Q25 and MiXCR, TCRdb rebuilt clones from the public reads, retaining in-frame beta chains. Under each unique CDR3 protein, matching rows form one entry showing the most common genes and DNA. TCRdb, not the original authors, processed these V and J calls. For this sample there are 45,000 or so distinct CDR3 sequences; over 3% appear just once. The ten biggest clones cover 2.5% to 3.5% of the sample.

Study-wide conclusions, independent of this receptor: VDJdb matching was skewed toward anti-spike CD8 responses and likely underestimated virus-specific expansions by missing private and CD4 specificities.

The sequence links TRBV23-1 to TRBJ2-5; a stretch of 10 junction bases matches TRBD2. TRBV23-1 is an ORF, with its function uncertain. The sequenced sample was whole blood. This clonotype was obtained from an adult who was a healthcare worker with PCR-confirmed SARS-CoV-2 infection or an uninfected control (not recorded which). The CDR3 has the sequence CASTPRQRGGIQETQYF. The nucleotide sequence reads TGCGCCAGCACCCCTCGTCAGCGGGGGGGCATCCAAGAGACCCAGTACTTC.